Shown below are 8 T cell receptor beta chains from a single sample sequenced in a study of T cell responses to AZD1222 COVID-19 vaccine. Assay used: immunoSEQ multiplex PCR; TCRdb lists only in-frame clones, some missing. The table lists 30,000 to 40,000 clones, 78% of them singletons, with approximately 4.8% in the top ten. Sequenced here: peripheral blood, sampled 28 days after the second AZD1222 dose. These receptors all stem from an adult who received the AZD1222 COVID-19 vaccine.

This rearrangement joins TRBV15 to TRBJ1-1; tentatively, D is TRBD1 (5 bases). The CDR3 covers 13 residues. Germline CDR1 reads LNHNV; CDR2 reads YYDKDF (reference sequence). The V and J ends lost 3 bases and 8 bases respectively, with 13 bases between them. CDR3 nucleotide sequence: TGTGCCACCAGCAGGGAGGGACGGCCGGAAGCTTTCTTT. It specifies CATSREGRPEAFF.

Details on this clone: One junction end disagrees with the germline gene, perhaps due to a read error. V and J are TRBV9 and TRBJ1-2, with TRBD1 matching over 7 bases. The CDR3 is 14 residues long. Germline V lookup: CDR1 SGDLS, CDR2 YYNGEE. The CDR3 DNA is TGTGCCGGCAGCCCACGGGAGGGGGCAGGGGGCTACACCTTC. This codes for CAGSPREGAGGYTF.

V gene TRBV7-9 combines with J gene TRBJ1-5; D is perhaps TRBD1 (5 bases). In germline, CDR1 is SEHNR, CDR2 FQNEAQ (reference sequence). Trimming pared 4 bases from V and 3 bases from J, leaving 10 bases between. CDR3 length: 14 amino acids. CDR3 DNA: TGTGCCAGCAGCTCGCAGGGTAACAATCAGCCCCAGCATTTT. This sequence encodes CASSSQGNNQPQHF. The full variable domain, its missing parts supplied by reference TRBV7-9 and TRBJ1-5, is DTGVSQNPRHKITKRGQNVTFRCDPISEHNRLYWYRQTLGQGPEFLTYFQNEAQLEKSRLLSDRFSAERPKGSFSTLEIQRTEQGDSAMYLCASSSQGNNQPQHFGDGTRLSIL.

This chain links TRBV7-8 with TRBJ2-5; D might be TRBD1 (6 bases). The V gene's germline CDR1 is SGHVS and CDR2 FQNEAQ. The germline V and J ends were trimmed by 5 bases and 4 bases, with 20 bases remaining between them. CDR3 length: 16 amino acids. DNA for the CDR3: TGTGCCAGCAGCCGTAAGGAGACAGGTTGGGGAGAGACCCAGTACTTC. It specifies CASSRKETGWGETQYF.

This rearrangement joins TRBV9 to TRBJ2-2; D not resolved. Germline CDR1 and CDR2: SGDLS and YYNGEE. Trimming shortened V by 5 bases and J by 0 bases, and 14 bases separated the two germline ends. This CDR3 has 16 amino acids. CDR3 in DNA: TGTGCCAGCAGTCGGAGAAGCCTAACGAACACCGGGGAGCTGTTTTTT. Its translation: CASSRRSLTNTGELFF.

The genes are TRBV18 and TRBJ1-5; no firm D call. Germline assignment: CDR1 KGHSH and CDR2 LQKENI. The V gene lost 3 bases and the J gene lost 8 bases, with 14 bases spanning the gap. The length of the CDR3 is 14 residues. The CDR3 region has the DNA TGTGCCAGCTCACCGATGGACCTCGGGAAGCCCCAGCATTTT. Translated, it gives CASSPMDLGKPQHF.

The chain employs TRBV9 and TRBJ2-3, with D uncertain. The V end was cut by 5 bases, the J end by 0 bases, with 4 bases between. CDR1 is SGDLS and CDR2 is YYNGEE in the germline V gene. The CDR3 length is 12 residues. CDR3 nucleotides: TGTGCCAGCAGTTCTAGCACAGATACGCAGTATTTT. Residues: CASSSSTDTQYF.

This chain joins TRBV19 and TRBJ1-3, with TRBD1 matching over 8 bases. V lost 6 bases to trimming and J lost 1 base; unmatched junction nucleotides: 8. Germline CDR1 and CDR2: LNHDA and SQIVND (reference sequence). CDR3 length: 16 residues. CDR3 residues: CASRKTGVFSGNTIYF. DNA of the CDR3: TGTGCCAGTAGAAAGACAGGGGTGTTTTCTGGAAACACCATATATTTT.